The present T cell receptor beta chain was sequenced within a study of blood T cell repertoires in COVID-19. At the level of the study: COVID-19 samples, acute and convalescent, were from the United States, Italy and Spain. T cells, B-cell-depleted T cells, or PBMCs provided the cDNA or gDNA that served as material.

Study processing details: Reference gene primer amplification yielded estimated nucleated cell counts. The assay was immunoSEQ multiplex PCR, and TCRdb's table has in-frame clones only and misses some. That table supplies the V and J calls and clone size; D and trimming were determined from the DNA. The table lists approximately 270,000 clones, about 79% of them singletons. The receptor comes from a man older than 75 with acute or convalescent COVID-19. Sequences were obtained from peripheral blood.

CDR3 nucleotide sequence: TGTGCCATCAGTGAGTCGAACCCGGGCAATCAGCCCCAGCATTTT. Protein product: CAISESNPGNQPQHF. The genes are TRBV10-3 and TRBJ1-5; unclear D gene. Germline V lookup: CDR1 ENHRY, CDR2 SYGVKD. CDR3 length equals 15 residues. V lost 0 bases and J lost 2, with 8 bases in between.